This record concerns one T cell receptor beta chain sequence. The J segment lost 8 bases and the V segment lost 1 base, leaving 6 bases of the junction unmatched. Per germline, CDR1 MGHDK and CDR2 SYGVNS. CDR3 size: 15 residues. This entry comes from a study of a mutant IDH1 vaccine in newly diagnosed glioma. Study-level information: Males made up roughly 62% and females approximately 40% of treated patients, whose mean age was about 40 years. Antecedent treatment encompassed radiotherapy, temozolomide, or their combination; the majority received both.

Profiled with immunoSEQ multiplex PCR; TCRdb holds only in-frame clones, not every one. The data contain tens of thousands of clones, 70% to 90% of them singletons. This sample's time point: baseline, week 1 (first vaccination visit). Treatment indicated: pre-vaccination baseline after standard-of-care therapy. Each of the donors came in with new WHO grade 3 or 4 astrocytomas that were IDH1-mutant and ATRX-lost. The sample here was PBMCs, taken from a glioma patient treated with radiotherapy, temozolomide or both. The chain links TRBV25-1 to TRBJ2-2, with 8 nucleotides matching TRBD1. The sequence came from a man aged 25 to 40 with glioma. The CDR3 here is CASSELGQVRGELFF. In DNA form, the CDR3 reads TGTGCCAGCAGTGAATTGGGACAGGTCCGAGGGGAGCTGTTTTTT.